A single sample is the source of the 9 T cell receptor beta chains below, sequenced in a study of persistence of HIV-infected CD4 T cells. These TCRs' antigens remain unknown. Nonspecific anti-CD3/anti-CD28 bead stimulation represents the broad CD4+ T cell repertoire. Sorting selected CD4+ T cells upregulating both CD40 ligand and CD69. This was the immunoSEQ version 4 assay in survey mode. Sequencing was performed with immunoSEQ multiplex PCR; in TCRdb, only in-frame clones are kept and a portion is missing. This sample has roughly 48,000 clones, with roughly 90% found just once. The specimen comprised CD4+ T cells sorted from PBMCs after roughly 18-hour stimulation, sampled from a patient who received antiretroviral therapy. Source of these receptors: an adult woman with HIV who was CMV-seropositive.

The genes are TRBV19 and TRBJ2-1, with 9 bases identical to TRBD2. V lost 7 bases, J lost 0 bases, and 7 bases stayed unmatched. The CDR3 loop spans 16 amino acids. CDR1 LNHDA and CDR2 SQIVND come from the germline V gene (reference sequence). CDR3 coding DNA: TGTGCCAGTATAGCGGGGGCCGGAGGCTCCTACAATGAGCAGTTCTTC. Translating gives CASIAGAGGSYNEQFF.

The chain is built from TRBV29-1 and TRBJ1-2, with D maybe TRBD1 (6 bases). This CDR3 has 17 residues. The germline V gene encodes CDR1 SQVTM and CDR2 ANQGSEA. Trimming pared 1 base from V and 4 bases from J, leaving 22 bases between. CDR3 residues: CSVEAPPGTYDFYGYTF. The DNA of the CDR3 is TGCAGCGTTGAAGCCCCACCAGGGACATACGATTTCTATGGCTACACCTTC.

This CDR3 reads CSAERGYTGELFF. In DNA form, the CDR3 reads TGCAGCGCTGAGCGGGGATACACCGGGGAGCTGTTTTTT. The chain is built from TRBV29-1 and TRBJ2-2, with 7 bases matching TRBD2. Trimming at V came to 7 bases and at J to 3 bases, leaving 5 bases not matched to a gene. Germline lookup yields CDR1 SQVTM and CDR2 ANQGSEA. CDR3 size: 13 residues.

J is TRBJ2-2 and V is TRBV10-2; TRBD1 aligns across 12 bases. The junction had 4 bases not matched to a gene; V was cut back by 5 bases and J by 0 bases. Germline CDR1 and CDR2: WSHSY and SAAADI. The CDR3 totals 17 residues. CDR3 DNA sequence: TGCGCCAGCAGTCCCGGGACAGGGGGCGCGAACACCGGGGAGCTGTTTTTT. This codes for CASSPGTGGANTGELFF.

The rearrangement joins TRBV5-1 to TRBJ2-1, with a weak D call TRBD2 (7 bases). Germline CDR1 SGHRS, CDR2 YFSETQ. The CDR3 totals 14 residues. The V end lost 6 bases, the J end lost 7 bases, and 17 bases lay between the germline ends. The CDR3 reads CASTSTGGQNEQFF. In DNA form, the CDR3 reads TGCGCCAGCACGTCGACCGGGGGGCAGAATGAGCAGTTCTTC.

The V call is TRBV2, the J call TRBJ2-1; 8 bases match TRBD1. The CDR3 is 13 residues long. V was clipped by 6 bases and J by 5 bases; unmatched bases: 3. Germline V gene sequence: CDR1 SNHLY, CDR2 FYNNEI. The CDR3 loop is CASRGTGHNEQFF. As DNA, the CDR3 is TGTGCCAGCAGAGGGACAGGCCACAATGAGCAGTTCTTC.

V is TRBV11-3 and J is TRBJ2-4; 7 bases agree with TRBD1. The CDR3 sequence is 17 residues long. The germline V gene has CDR1 SGHNT and CDR2 YENEEA. Germline trimming cut 1 base from V and 1 base from J; bases unmatched to any gene: 7. The CDR3 sequence: CASSLGTGLGAKNIQYF. CDR3 in DNA: TGTGCCAGCAGCTTAGGGACAGGCCTGGGGGCCAAAAACATTCAGTACTTC.

The rearrangement uses TRBV5-6 and TRBJ1-1; 7 nucleotides agree with TRBD1. V gave up 2 bases and J gave up 1 base; unmatched junction bases: 5. Germline assignment: CDR1 SGHDT and CDR2 YYEEEE. The CDR3 contains 15 residues. CDR3 amino acids: CASSFRDRSNTEAFF. The CDR3 coding sequence is TGTGCCAGCAGCTTCCGGGACAGATCGAACACTGAAGCTTTCTTT.

This chain joins TRBV12-5 and TRBJ2-1, with 14 nucleotides matching TRBD2. Germline CDR1 is LGHNT and CDR2 is FRNRAP. This CDR3 has 16 amino acids. V was clipped by 6 bases and J by 9 bases; unmatched bases: 10. As DNA, the CDR3 is TGTGCTAGTGGCCCCCGGGGACTAGCGGGGGTGGGTGAGCAGTTCTTC. Its translation is CASGPRGLAGVGEQFF.